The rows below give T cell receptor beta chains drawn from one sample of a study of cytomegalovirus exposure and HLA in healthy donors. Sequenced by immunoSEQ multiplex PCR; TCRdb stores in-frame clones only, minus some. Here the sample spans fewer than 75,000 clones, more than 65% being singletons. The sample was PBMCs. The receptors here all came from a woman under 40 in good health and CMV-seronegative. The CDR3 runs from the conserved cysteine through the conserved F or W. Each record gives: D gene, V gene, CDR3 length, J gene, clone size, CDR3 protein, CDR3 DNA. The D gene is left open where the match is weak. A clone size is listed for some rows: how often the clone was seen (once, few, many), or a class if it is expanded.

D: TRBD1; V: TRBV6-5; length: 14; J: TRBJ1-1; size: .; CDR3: CASTSGQGDTEAFF; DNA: TGTGCCAGCACCTCGGGACAGGGGGACACTGAAGCTTTCTTT
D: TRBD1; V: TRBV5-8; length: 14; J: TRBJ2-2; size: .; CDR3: CASSVGTGTGRLFF; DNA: TGTGCCAGCAGCGTTGGGACAGGGACTGGCCGGCTGTTTTTT
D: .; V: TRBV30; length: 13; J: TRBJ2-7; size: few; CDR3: CAWSRGGGLEQYF; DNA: TGTGCCTGGAGTCGAGGGGGAGGGCTCGAGCAGTACTTC
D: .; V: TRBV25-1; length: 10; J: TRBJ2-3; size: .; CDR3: CASSDSTWYF; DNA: TGTGCCAGCAGTGATAGTACGTGGTATTTT
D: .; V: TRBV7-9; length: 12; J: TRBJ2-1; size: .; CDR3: CASSSSGLEQFF; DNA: TGTGCCAGCAGTTCCTCAGGTCTTGAGCAGTTCTTC
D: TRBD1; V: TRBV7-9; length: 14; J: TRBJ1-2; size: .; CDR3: CASSSRDRNYGYTF; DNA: TGTGCCAGCAGCTCAAGGGACAGAAACTATGGCTACACCTTC
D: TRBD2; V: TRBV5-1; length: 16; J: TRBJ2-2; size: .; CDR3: CASSLGGSPNTGELFF; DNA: TGCGCCAGCAGCTTGGGCGGGAGTCCTAACACCGGGGAGCTGTTTTTT
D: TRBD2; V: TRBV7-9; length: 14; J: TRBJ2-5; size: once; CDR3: CASSLTSGQETQYF; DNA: TGTGCCAGCAGCTTAACTAGCGGCCAAGAGACCCAGTACTTC
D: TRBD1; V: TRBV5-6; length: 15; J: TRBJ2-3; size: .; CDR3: CASSPGQGVTDTQYF; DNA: TGTGCCAGCAGCCCCGGGCAGGGGGTCACAGATACGCAGTATTTT
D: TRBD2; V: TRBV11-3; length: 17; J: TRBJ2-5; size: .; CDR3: CASSNWGLAGGHGTQYF; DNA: TGTGCCAGCAGCAATTGGGGACTAGCGGGAGGTCACGGGACCCAGTACTTC
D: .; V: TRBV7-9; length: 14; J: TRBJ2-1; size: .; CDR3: CASSLGARNNEQFF; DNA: TGTGCCAGCAGCTTAGGGGCGAGAAACAATGAGCAGTTCTTC
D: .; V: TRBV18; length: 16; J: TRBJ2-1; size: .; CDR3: CVSSPIGGGLSNEQFF; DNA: TGTGTCAGCTCACCAATTGGCGGGGGCCTCTCCAATGAGCAGTTCTTC
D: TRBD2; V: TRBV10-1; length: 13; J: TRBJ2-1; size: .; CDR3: CASSTSGGPEQFF; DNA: TGCGCCAGCAGTACTAGCGGGGGGCCTGAGCAGTTCTTC
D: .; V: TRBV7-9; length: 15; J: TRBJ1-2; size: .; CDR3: CASSRMGGPFKSYTF; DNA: TGTGCCAGCAGCCGAATGGGGGGGCCCTTCAAGAGCTACACCTTC
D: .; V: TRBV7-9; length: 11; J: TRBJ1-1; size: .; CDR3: CSSSLEQGAFF; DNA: TGTTCCAGCAGCTTAGAACAGGGTGCTTTCTTT
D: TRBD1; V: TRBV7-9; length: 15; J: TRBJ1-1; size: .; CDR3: CASSFSTGMNTEAFF; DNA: TGTGCCAGCAGCTTTTCGACAGGGATGAACACTGAAGCTTTCTTT
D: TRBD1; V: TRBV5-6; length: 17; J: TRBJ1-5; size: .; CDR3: CASSFKGQGERNQPQHF; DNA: TGTGCCAGCAGCTTTAAGGGACAGGGGGAAAGGAATCAGCCCCAGCATTTT
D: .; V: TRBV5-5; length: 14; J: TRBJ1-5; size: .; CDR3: CASSVLYSNQPQHF; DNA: TGTGCCAGCAGCGTATTGTATAGCAATCAGCCCCAGCATTTT
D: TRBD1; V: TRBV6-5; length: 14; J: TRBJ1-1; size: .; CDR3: CASRMTGFGTEAFF; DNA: TGTGCCAGCAGGATGACAGGGTTTGGCACTGAAGCTTTCTTT
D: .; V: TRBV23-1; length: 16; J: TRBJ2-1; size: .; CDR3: CASSQGERLPGNEQFF; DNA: TGCGCCAGCAGTCAAGGAGAACGCCTCCCTGGGAATGAGCAGTTCTTC
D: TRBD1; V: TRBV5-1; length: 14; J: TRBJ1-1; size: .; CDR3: CASSFRGANTEAFF; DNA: TGCGCCAGCAGCTTCAGGGGGGCGAACACTGAAGCTTTCTTT
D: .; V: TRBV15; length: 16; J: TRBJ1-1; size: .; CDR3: CATSSRGPGGDTEAFF; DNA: TGTGCCACCAGCTCTAGAGGCCCGGGAGGGGACACTGAAGCTTTCTTT
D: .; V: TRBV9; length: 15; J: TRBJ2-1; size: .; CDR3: CASSVEETPHNEQFF; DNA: TGTGCCAGCAGCGTAGAGGAGACTCCACACAATGAGCAGTTCTTC
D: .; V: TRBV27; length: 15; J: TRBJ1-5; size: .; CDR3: CASSLGGASNQPQHF; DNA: TGTGCCAGCAGTTTAGGGGGGGCGAGCAATCAGCCCCAGCATTTT
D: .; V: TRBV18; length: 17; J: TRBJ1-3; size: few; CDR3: CASSRTSGGSSGNTIYF; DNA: TGTGCCAGCTCACGAACCAGCGGGGGGAGCTCTGGAAACACCATATATTTT
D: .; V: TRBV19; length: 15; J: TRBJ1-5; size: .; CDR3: CASSLSDYSNQPQHF; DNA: TGTGCCAGTAGTCTGTCAGACTATAGCAATCAGCCCCAGCATTTT
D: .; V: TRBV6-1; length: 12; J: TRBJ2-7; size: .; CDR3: CASSSRGGEQYF; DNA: TGTGCCAGCAGTAGCCGAGGGGGCGAGCAGTACTTC
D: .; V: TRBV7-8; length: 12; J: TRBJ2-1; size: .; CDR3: CASSLEGSEQFF; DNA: TGTGCCAGCAGCTTAGAAGGGAGCGAGCAGTTCTTC
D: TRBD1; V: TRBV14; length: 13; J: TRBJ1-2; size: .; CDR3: CASSRDSNYGYTF; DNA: TGTGCCAGCAGCCGGGACAGCAACTATGGCTACACCTTC
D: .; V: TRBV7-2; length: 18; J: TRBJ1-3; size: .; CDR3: CASSSLGQLFFSGNTIYF; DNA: TGTGCCAGCAGCTCCCTGGGCCAACTTTTTTTCTCTGGAAACACCATATATTTT
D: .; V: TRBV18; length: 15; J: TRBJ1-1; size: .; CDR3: CASSPPGQDGREAFF; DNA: TGTGCCAGCTCGCCGCCAGGCCAGGATGGTCGGGAAGCTTTCTTT
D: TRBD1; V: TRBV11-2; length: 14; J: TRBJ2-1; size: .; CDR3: CASSLDRVYNEQFF; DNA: TGTGCCAGCAGCTTGGACAGGGTCTACAATGAGCAGTTCTTC
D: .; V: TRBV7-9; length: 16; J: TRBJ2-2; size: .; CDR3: CASSLKGHLNTGELFF; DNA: TGTGCCAGCAGCTTAAAGGGACACCTGAACACCGGGGAGCTGTTTTTT
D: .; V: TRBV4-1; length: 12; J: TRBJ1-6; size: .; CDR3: CASSQGPSPLHF; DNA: TGCGCCAGCAGCCAAGGGCCTTCACCCCTCCACTTT
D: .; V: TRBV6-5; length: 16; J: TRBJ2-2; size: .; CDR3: CASSYSIPPPTGELFF; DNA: TGTGCCAGCAGTTACTCGATTCCTCCTCCAACCGGGGAGTTGTTTTTT
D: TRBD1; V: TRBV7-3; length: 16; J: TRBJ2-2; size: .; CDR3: CASSPPGTGGLGELFF; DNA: TGTGCCAGCAGCCCCCCCGGGACAGGGGGTCTCGGGGAGCTGTTTTTT
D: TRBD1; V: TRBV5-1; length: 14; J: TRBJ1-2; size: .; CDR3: CASSFFGTEAGYTF; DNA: TGCGCCAGCAGCTTCTTCGGGACAGAGGCGGGCTACACCTTC
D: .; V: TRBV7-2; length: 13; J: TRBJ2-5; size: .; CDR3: CASRKTGQETQYF; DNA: TGTGCCAGCCGAAAAACAGGGCAAGAGACCCAGTACTTC
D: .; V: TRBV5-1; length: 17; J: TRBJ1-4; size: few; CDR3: CASSLGAGGGTNEKLFF; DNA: TGCGCCAGCAGCCTCGGCGCTGGGGGGGGCACTAATGAAAAACTGTTTTTT
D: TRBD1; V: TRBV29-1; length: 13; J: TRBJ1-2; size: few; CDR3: CSAGDSFNYGYTF; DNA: TGCAGCGCTGGGGACAGCTTCAACTATGGCTACACCTTC
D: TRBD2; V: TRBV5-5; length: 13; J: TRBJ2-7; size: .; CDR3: CASSLGGGYEQYF; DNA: TGTGCCAGCAGCCTCGGCGGGGGGTACGAGCAGTACTTC
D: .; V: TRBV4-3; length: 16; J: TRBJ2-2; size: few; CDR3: CASSQDLGGDAGELFF; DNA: TGCGCCAGCAGCCAAGATCTCGGCGGGGACGCCGGGGAGCTGTTTTTT
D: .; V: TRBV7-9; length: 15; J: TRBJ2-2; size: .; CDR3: CASSGLARNTGELFF; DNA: TGTGCCAGCAGCGGATTAGCCAGGAACACCGGGGAGCTGTTTTTT
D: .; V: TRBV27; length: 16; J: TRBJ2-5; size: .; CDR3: CASSSQLTGRQETQYF; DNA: TGTGCCAGCAGTTCCCAACTGACGGGAAGGCAAGAGACCCAGTACTTC
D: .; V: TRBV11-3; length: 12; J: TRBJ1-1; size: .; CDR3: CASSSRATEAFF; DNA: TGTGCCAGCAGTAGCAGGGCCACTGAAGCTTTCTTT
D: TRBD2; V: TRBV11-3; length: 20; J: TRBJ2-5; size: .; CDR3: CASSYSFGTSGRAGLETQYF; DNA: TGTGCCAGCAGTTACTCATTCGGGACTAGCGGGAGGGCGGGGTTAGAGACCCAGTACTTC
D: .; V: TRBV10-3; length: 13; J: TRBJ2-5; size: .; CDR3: CAIRSTSVETQYF; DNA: TGTGCCATCCGATCGACTAGTGTAGAGACCCAGTACTTC
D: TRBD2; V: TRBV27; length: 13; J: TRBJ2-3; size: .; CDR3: CAIAGGSTDTQYF; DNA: TGTGCCATAGCGGGAGGCAGCACAGATACGCAGTATTTT
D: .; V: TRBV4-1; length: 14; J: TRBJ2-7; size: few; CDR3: CASSQDRVLHEQYF; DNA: TGCGCCAGCAGCCAAGACAGGGTTCTTCACGAGCAGTACTTC
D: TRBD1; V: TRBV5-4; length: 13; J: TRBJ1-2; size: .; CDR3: CASSADRVKGYTF; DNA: TGTGCCAGCAGCGCGGACAGGGTAAAAGGCTACACCTTC
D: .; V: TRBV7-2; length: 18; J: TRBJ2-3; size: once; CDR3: CASSLAQNIPLYTDTQYF; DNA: TGTGCCAGCAGCTTAGCGCAAAACATCCCCCTTTACACAGATACGCAGTATTTT